This T cell receptor (beta chain) emerged from a study of regulatory T cells in long-lasting Graves disease. This CDR3 comprises 13 residues. The V end lost 2 bases, the J end lost 7 bases, and 11 bases lay between the germline ends. Germline-derived CDR1 and CDR2 are MNHEY and SVGAGI. The authors built TCR beta libraries using iRepertoire HTBI primers and Arm-PCR of CDR3 regions. From the multiplex PCR reads, TCRdb called clonotypes with MiXCR, one entry per CDR3 protein. The data show 400,000 to 550,000 distinct CDR3 sequences, about 16% seen once. Time point meaning: newly diagnosed GD, antithyroid drugs for less than 3 months. Generation of the TCR library employed RNA extracted from PBMCs. The data also belong to a second study, concerning T cells in Graves' hyperthyroidism and ophthalmopathy.

This specimen was peripheral blood mononuclear cells (PBMCs), taken at new diagnosis, from a patient treated with antithyroid drugs. V and J are TRBV6-5 and TRBJ1-2, with D uncertain. The clonotype comes from a young woman with Graves disease. The CDR3 here is CASSYGGVTGYTF. Here the CDR3 DNA reads TGTGCCAGCAGTTACGGTGGGGTCACTGGCTACACCTTC.